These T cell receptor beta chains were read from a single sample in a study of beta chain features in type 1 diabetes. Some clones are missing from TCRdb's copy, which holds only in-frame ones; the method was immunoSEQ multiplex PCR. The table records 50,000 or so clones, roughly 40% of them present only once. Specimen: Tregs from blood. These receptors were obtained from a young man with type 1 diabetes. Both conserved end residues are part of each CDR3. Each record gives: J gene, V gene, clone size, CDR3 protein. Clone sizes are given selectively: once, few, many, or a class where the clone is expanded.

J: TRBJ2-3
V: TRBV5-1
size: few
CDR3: CASSPGLAGRADTQYF

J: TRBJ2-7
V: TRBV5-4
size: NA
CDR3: CASSLDGQIYEQYF

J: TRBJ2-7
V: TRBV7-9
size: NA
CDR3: CASSSGTGMSSYEQYF

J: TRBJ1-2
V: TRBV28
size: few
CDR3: CASSLWTGLNYGYTF

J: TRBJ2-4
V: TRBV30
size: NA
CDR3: CACSGWGIQYF

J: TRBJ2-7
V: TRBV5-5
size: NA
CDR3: CASSFTGAYEQYF

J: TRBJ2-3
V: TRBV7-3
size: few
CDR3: CASAKGVTSTDTQYF

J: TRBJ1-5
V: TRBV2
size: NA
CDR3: CASSEAEALNQPQHF

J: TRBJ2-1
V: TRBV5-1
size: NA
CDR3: CASSSGLAGLKSYNEQFF

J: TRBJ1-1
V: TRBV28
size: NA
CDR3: CASTTTGTVNTEAFF

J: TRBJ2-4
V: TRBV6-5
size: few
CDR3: CASSYSSGLGNIQYF

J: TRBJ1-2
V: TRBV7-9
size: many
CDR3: CASSFPTGGYGYTF

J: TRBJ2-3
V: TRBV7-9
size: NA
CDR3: CASSGTGLAADTQYF

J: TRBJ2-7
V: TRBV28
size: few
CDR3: CASSFLAGSYEQYF

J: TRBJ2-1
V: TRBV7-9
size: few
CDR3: CASSLDGSGRARDNEQFF

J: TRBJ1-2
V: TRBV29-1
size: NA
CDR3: CSFLDRVFGYTF

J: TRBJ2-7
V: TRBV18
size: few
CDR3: CASSAGQSYEQYF

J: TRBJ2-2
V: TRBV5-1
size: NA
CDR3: CASSLTTTSGGELFF

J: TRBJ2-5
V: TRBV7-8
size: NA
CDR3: CASSLSSRWETQYF

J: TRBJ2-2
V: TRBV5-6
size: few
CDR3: CASSPLGVLDTGELFF

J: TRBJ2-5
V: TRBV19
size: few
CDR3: CASSLGFEETQYF

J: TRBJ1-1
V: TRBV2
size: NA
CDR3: CASSEAGGTEAFF

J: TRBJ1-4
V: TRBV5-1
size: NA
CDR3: CASSLDWAEKLFF

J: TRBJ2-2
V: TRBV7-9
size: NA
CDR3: CASSLAAGGAVLFF

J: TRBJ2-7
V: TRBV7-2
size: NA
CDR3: CASSRNRGGLAGVNGEQYF

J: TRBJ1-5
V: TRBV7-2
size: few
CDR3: CASSPTGDGQPQHF

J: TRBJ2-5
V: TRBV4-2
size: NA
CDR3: CASSQDGGRGKETQYF

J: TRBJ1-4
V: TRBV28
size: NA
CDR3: CASSPSGAGNEKLFF